This paragraph reports one TCR beta chain. Its specificity is not known. Relative to the germline gene, one junction end is altered; a read error may explain this. Germline CDR1 is SGDLS and CDR2 is YYNGEE. CDR3 length: 8 amino acids. The CDR3 regions of TCR beta were amplified from RNA transcripts. TCR CDR3 underwent first-round RT-PCR with the HTBI primer set. MiXCR was run by TCRdb on the multiplex PCR reads, yielding one entry per CDR3 protein. The profile shows 75,000 to 100,000 distinct CDR3 sequences, roughly half of them singletons. The data derive from a study of T cells in Graves' hyperthyroidism and ophthalmopathy. Study-level findings and limits: Median prediction lead before ophthalmopathy onset was six to eight months with the model.

Patients aged 18 to 65 with hyperthyroidism were newly diagnosed, with duration under 2 months. Researchers barred patients who had uncontrolled infection, other autoimmune disease, pregnancy or lactation. A roughly 9.7 ml volume of fresh peripheral blood provided the PBMCs. The chain uses TRBV9 and TRBJ1-6; no firm D call. This receptor was obtained from a woman in her thirties or forties with Graves' hyperthyroidism. Sequenced input: blood. The CDR3 DNA is TGTGCCAGCAGCGTGAGTAGCTTT. Translation: CASSVSSF.